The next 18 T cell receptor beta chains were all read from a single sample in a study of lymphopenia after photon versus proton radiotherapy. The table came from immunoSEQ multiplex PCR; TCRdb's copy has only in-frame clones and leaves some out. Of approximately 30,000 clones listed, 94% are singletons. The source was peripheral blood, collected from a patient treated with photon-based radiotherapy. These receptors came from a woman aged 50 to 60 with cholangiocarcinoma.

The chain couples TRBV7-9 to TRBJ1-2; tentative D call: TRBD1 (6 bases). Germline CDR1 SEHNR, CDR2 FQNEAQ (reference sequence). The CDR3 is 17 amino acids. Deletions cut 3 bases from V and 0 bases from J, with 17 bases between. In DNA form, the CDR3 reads TGTGCCAGCAGCTTCCTGCCTAAAGGGGGGTCTAACTATGGCTACACCTTC. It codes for CASSFLPKGGSNYGYTF.

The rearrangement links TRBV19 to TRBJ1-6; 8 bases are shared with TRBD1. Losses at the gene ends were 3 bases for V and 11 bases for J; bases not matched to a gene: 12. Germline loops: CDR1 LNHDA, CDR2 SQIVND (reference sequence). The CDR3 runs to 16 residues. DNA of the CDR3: TGTGCCAGTAGTATGTATCAGGGGGCCAGGGGAACACCCCTCCACTTT. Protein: CASSMYQGARGTPLHF. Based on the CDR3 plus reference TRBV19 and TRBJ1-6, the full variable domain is DGGITQSPKYLFRKEGQNVTLSCEQNLNHDAMYWYRQDPGQGLRLIYYSQIVNDFQKGDIAEGYSVSREKKESFPLTVTSAQKNPTAFYLCASSMYQGARGTPLHFGNGTRLTVT.

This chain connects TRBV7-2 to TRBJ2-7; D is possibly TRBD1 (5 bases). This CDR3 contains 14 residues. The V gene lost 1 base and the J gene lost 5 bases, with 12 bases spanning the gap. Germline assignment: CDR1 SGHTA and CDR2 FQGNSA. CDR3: CASSLVGPAHEQYF. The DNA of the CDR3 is TGTGCCAGCAGCTTAGTGGGGCCAGCCCACGAGCAGTACTTC.

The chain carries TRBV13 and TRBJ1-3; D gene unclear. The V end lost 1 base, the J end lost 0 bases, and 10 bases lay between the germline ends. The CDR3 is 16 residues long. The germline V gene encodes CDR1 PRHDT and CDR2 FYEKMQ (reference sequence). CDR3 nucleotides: TGTGCCAGCAGCTTAGTAGGTGCCCGCTCTGGAAACACCATATATTTT. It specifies CASSLVGARSGNTIYF. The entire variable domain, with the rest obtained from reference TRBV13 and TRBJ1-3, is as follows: AAGVIQSPRHLIKEKRETATLKCYPIPRHDTVYWYQQGPGQDPQFLISFYEKMQSDKGSIPDRFSAQQFSDYHSELNMSSLELGDSALYFCASSLVGARSGNTIYFGEGSWLTVV.

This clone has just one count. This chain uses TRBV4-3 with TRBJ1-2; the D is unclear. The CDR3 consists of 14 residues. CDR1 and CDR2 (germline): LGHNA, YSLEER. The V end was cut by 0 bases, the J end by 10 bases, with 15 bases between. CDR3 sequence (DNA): TGCGCCAGCAGCCAAGAGCACCGGGGTCGCGACTACACCTTC. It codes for CASSQEHRGRDYTF.

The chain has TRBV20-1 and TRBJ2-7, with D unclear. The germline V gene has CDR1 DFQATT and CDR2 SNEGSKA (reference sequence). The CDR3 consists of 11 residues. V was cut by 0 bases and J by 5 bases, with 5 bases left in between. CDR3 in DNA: TGCAGTGCTAGAGATTTGAACGAGCAGTACTTC. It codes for CSARDLNEQYF.

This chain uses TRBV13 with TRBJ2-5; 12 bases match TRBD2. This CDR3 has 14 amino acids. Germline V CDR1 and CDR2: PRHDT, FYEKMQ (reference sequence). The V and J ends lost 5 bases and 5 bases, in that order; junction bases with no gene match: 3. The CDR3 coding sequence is TGTGCCAGCAGCAGGACTAGCGGGGTTGAGACCCAGTACTTC. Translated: CASSRTSGVETQYF.

This CDR3 reads CASSITGKRGEAFF. In DNA, the CDR3 is TGTGCCAGTAGTATTACGGGAAAAAGGGGTGAAGCTTTCTTT. The V gene is TRBV19, the J gene TRBJ1-1, with a weak D call TRBD1 (5 bases). Trimming left V 3 bases short and J 7 bases short, with 15 bases between. Germline V gene lookup returns CDR1 LNHDA and CDR2 SQIVND (reference sequence). The CDR3 sequence is 14 residues long.

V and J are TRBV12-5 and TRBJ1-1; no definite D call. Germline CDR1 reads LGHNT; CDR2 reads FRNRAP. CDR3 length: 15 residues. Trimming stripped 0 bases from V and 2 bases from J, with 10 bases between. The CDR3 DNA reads TGTGCTAGTGGTTTGGTACTCAGCCGCAACACTGAAGCTTTCTTT. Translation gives CASGLVLSRNTEAFF.

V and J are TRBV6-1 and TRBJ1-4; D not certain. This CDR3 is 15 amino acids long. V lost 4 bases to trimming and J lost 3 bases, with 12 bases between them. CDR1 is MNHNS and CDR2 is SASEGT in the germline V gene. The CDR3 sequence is CASSGYSLPNEKLFF. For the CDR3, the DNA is TGTGCCAGCAGTGGATACAGTCTACCTAATGAAAAACTGTTTTTT.

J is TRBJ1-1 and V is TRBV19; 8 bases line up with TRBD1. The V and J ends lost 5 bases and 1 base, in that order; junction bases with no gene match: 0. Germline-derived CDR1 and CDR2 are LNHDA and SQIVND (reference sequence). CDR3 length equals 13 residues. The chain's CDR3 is CASSDRGNTEAFF. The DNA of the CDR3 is TGTGCCAGTAGTGACAGGGGGAACACTGAAGCTTTCTTT. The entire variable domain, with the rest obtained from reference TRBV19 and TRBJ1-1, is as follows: DGGITQSPKYLFRKEGQNVTLSCEQNLNHDAMYWYRQDPGQGLRLIYYSQIVNDFQKGDIAEGYSVSREKKESFPLTVTSAQKNPTAFYLCASSDRGNTEAFFGQGTRLTVV.

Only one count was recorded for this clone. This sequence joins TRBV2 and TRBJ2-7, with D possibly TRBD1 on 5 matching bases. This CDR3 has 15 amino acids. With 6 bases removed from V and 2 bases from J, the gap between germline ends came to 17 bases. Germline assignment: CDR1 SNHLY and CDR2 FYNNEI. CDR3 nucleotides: TGTGCCAGCAGGGCTGGACATAGTAATACCTACGAGCAGTACTTC. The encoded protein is CASRAGHSNTYEQYF.

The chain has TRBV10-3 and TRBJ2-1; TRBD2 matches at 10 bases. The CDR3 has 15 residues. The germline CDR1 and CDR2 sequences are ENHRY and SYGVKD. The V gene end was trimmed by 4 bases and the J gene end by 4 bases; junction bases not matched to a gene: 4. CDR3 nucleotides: TGTGCCATCAGTGGCGCTAGCGGGGGTTACAATGAGCAGTTCTTC. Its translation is CAISGASGGYNEQFF.

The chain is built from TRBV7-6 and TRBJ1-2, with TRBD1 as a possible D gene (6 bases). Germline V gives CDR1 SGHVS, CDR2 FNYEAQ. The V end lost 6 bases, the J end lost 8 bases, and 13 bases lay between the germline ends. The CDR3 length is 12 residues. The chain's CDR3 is CASSPDGGGYTF. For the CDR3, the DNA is TGTGCCAGCAGTCCGGATGGGGGCGGCTACACCTTC.

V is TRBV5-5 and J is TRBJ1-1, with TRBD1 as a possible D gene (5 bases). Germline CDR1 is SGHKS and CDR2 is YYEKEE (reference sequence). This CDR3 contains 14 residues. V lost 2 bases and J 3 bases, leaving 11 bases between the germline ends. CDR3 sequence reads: CASSFGGYDTEAFF. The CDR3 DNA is TGTGCCAGCAGCTTTGGGGGTTACGACACTGAAGCTTTCTTT.

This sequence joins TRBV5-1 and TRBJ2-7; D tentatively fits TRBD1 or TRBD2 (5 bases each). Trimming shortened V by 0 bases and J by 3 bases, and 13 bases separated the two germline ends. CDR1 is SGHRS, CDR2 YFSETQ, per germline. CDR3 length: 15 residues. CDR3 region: CASSLAQGPFYEQYF. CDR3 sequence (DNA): TGCGCCAGCAGCTTGGCGCAGGGACCCTTCTACGAGCAGTACTTC.

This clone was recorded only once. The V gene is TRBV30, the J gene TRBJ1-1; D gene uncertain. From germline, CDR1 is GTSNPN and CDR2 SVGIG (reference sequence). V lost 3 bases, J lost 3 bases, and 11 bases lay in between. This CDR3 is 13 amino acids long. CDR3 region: CAWSGQPYTEAFF. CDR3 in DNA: TGTGCCTGGAGCGGCCAGCCTTACACTGAAGCTTTCTTT.

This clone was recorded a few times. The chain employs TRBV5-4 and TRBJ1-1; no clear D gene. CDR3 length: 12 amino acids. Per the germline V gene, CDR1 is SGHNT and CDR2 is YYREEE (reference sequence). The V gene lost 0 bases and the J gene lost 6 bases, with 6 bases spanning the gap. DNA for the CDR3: TGTGCCAGCAGCTTGGGGGGTCCTGAAGCTTTCTTT. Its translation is CASSLGGPEAFF.